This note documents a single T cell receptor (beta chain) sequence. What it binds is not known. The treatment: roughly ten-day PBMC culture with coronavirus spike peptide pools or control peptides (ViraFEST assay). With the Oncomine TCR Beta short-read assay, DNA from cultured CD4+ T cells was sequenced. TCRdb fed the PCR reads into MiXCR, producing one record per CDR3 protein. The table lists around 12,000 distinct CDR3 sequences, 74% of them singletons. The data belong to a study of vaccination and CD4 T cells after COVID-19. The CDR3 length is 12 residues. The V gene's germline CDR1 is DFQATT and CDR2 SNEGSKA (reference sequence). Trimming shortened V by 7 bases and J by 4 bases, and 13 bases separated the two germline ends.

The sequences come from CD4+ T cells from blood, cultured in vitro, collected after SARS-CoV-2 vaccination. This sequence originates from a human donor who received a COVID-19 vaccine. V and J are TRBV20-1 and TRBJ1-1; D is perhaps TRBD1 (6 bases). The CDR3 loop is CSVREGGTEAFF. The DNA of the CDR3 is TGCAGTGTCCGGGAGGGGGGCACTGAAGCTTTCTTT.